This T cell receptor beta chain was obtained from a study of blood T cells in healthy people across ages. Germline V gene sequence: CDR1 LGHNA, CDR2 YSLEER. With 5 bases removed from V and 0 bases from J, the gap between germline ends came to 13 bases. CDR3 size: 15 residues. Then a second PCR, running roughly 7 to 11 cycles, was carried out with a sample-barcoded 5' primer and a J-beta primer mix. MiXCR, applied by TCRdb to the 5' RACE reads, yields one record per CDR3 protein. The table has a few hundred thousand distinct CDR3 sequences, roughly 28% seen once. Sequencing was performed on blood. This rearrangement joins TRBV4-3 to TRBJ2-5, with unresolved D. This clonotype was sampled from a woman in her 70s in good health. CDR3 in DNA: TGCGCCAGCAGCGCCAATATAAACTACCAAGAGACCCAGTACTTC. Translated: CASSANINYQETQYF.